These 30 T cell receptor beta chains were all obtained from the same sample, sequenced in a study of blood T cell repertoires in COVID-19. Produced via immunoSEQ multiplex PCR; TCRdb's table is partial and in-frame only. The sample lists approximately 300,000 clones; roughly 85% were seen once. The specimen was PBMCs or T cells enriched from blood (not recorded which). Receptors originate from a woman in her 30s who had been exposed to COVID-19.

A single count supports this clone. The chain combines TRBV10-3 with TRBJ1-5; possibly TRBD1 for D (6 bases). The germline V and J ends were trimmed by 2 bases and 6 bases, with 8 bases remaining between them. The CDR3 sequence is 13 residues long. The V gene's germline CDR1 is ENHRY and CDR2 SYGVKD. In DNA form, the CDR3 reads TGTGCCATCAGTGAGAGGGGGGGTCAGCCCCAGCATTTT. Its protein is CAISERGGQPQHF.

This clone was counted a few times. The V and J genes are TRBV19 and TRBJ1-1, with TRBD1 matching over 9 bases. Germline-derived CDR1 and CDR2 are LNHDA and SQIVND (reference sequence). V lost 5 bases to trimming and J lost 1 base; unmatched junction nucleotides: 5. The CDR3 covers 15 residues. The CDR3, as DNA: TGTGCCAGTAGTCCCCTGGACAGGGGGAACACTGAAGCTTTCTTT. Amino acids: CASSPLDRGNTEAFF.

This clone is a singleton in its sample. This rearrangement joins TRBV4-3 to TRBJ1-3, with no clear D. The CDR3 sequence is 13 residues long. V was cut by 4 bases and J by 0 bases, with 4 bases left in between. Germline CDR1 is LGHNA and CDR2 is YSLEER. CDR3 sequence reads: CASSLGSGNTIYF. The CDR3 DNA reads TGCGCCAGCAGCCTCGGCTCTGGAAACACCATATATTTT.

This chain uses TRBV2 with TRBJ1-5; TRBD1 matches at 11 bases. CDR1 is SNHLY and CDR2 is FYNNEI in the germline V gene. V lost 9 bases to trimming and J lost 6 bases; unmatched junction nucleotides: 10. This CDR3 region has 15 residues. CDR3: CARGSDRGPSQPQHF. The CDR3 DNA reads as TGTGCCAGAGGATCGGACAGGGGGCCGAGTCAGCCCCAGCATTTT.

The chain uses TRBV7-9 and TRBJ1-6; D is perhaps TRBD1 (6 bases). Trimming took off 4 bases at V and 7 bases at J, with 14 bases between the two ends. This CDR3 contains 15 residues. Germline V lookup: CDR1 SEHNR, CDR2 FQNEAQ (reference sequence). The CDR3, as DNA: TGTGCCAGCAGCTCCCAACAGGGCCCAAATTCACCCCTCCACTTT. Amino acids: CASSSQQGPNSPLHF. Together with reference TRBV7-9 and TRBJ1-6, the CDR3 gives the full variable domain: DTGVSQNPRHKITKRGQNVTFRCDPISEHNRLYWYRQTLGQGPEFLTYFQNEAQLEKSRLLSDRFSAERPKGSFSTLEIQRTEQGDSAMYLCASSSQQGPNSPLHFGNGTRLTVT.

The CDR3 nucleotides read TGTGCCAGTAGTACCCTAGCGGGGGGGACAGGGCCCAATGAGCAGTTCTTC. Translation gives CASSTLAGGTGPNEQFF. The chain joins TRBV19 to TRBJ2-1, with 12 nucleotides matching TRBD2. CDR3 length: 17 residues. With V trimmed by 4 bases and J by 6 bases, 10 bases remained unmatched. In germline, CDR1 is LNHDA, CDR2 SQIVND (reference sequence).

V is TRBV27 and J is TRBJ1-2; no clear D. In germline, CDR1 is MNHEY, CDR2 SMNVEV (reference sequence). V was clipped by 8 bases and J by 0 bases, with 25 bases between them. The CDR3 runs to 18 residues. DNA for the CDR3: TGTGCCAGCGGGCGGGTAGCCTCCTCCGGACCGACTAACTATGGCTACACCTTC. It specifies CASGRVASSGPTNYGYTF.

The chain carries TRBV19 and TRBJ1-6; a possible D gene is TRBD1 (5 bases). The V gene's germline CDR1 is LNHDA and CDR2 SQIVND (reference sequence). The CDR3 has 14 amino acids. The V end was cut by 1 base, the J end by 7 bases, with 8 bases between. The CDR3 DNA follows: TGTGCCAGTAGTATAGGGCCAGGGAATTCACCCCTCCACTTT. This gives the protein CASSIGPGNSPLHF.

The chain has TRBV9 and TRBJ2-3; 14 bases match TRBD2. The CDR3 is 14 residues long. Germline V CDR1 and CDR2: SGDLS, YYNGEE. Trimming removed 3 bases from V and 13 bases from J; junction bases left unmatched: 7. The CDR3 DNA sequence: TGTGCCAGCAGCGAGGGACTAGCGGGGGCCCCGGAGTATTTT. The encoded protein is CASSEGLAGAPEYF.

This clone was counted once. The chain combines TRBV14 with TRBJ1-6; TRBD1 agrees at 8 bases. The germline CDR1 and CDR2 sequences are SGHDN and FVKESK. This CDR3 has 15 amino acids. The J segment lost 8 bases and the V segment lost 4 bases, leaving 7 bases of the junction unmatched. The CDR3 protein is CASSPRGPRDSPLHF. The CDR3 DNA reads as TGTGCCAGCAGCCCCAGGGGGCCCAGGGATTCACCCCTCCACTTT.

This chain uses TRBV7-2 with TRBJ2-7, with 9 nucleotides matching TRBD2. V trimming: 9 bases; J trimming: 5 bases; junction bases outside the gene matches: 8. Germline CDR1 SGHTA, CDR2 FQGNSA. The CDR3 is 13 residues long. The CDR3 is CASGGTSIHEQYF. The CDR3 DNA reads as TGTGCCAGTGGAGGGACTAGCATCCACGAGCAGTACTTC.

This clone was recorded a few times. This sequence joins TRBV7-8 and TRBJ1-1, with 7 bases lining up with TRBD1. The V segment lost 4 bases and the J segment 0 bases; nucleotides outside the gene matches: 5. This CDR3 region has 15 residues. CDR1 is SGHVS and CDR2 is FQNEAQ in the germline V gene. In nucleotides, the CDR3 is TGTGCCAGCAGCTCCTTGGACAGGATGAACACTGAAGCTTTCTTT. Amino acid sequence: CASSSLDRMNTEAFF.

J is TRBJ1-2 and V is TRBV4-1; possible D gene TRBD1, 5 bases. The CDR3 has 18 amino acids. Trimming removed 0 bases from V and 1 base from J, with 18 bases in between. Germline CDR1 is MGHRA and CDR2 is YSYEKL. CDR3 loop: CASSQEMVAGPNNYGYTF. In nucleotides, the CDR3 is TGCGCCAGCAGCCAAGAAATGGTTGCGGGACCTAATAACTATGGCTACACCTTC.

This clone has a single count. At one of its ends the junction is not consistent with the germline gene, which may arise from a read error. V is TRBV19 and J is TRBJ2-7, with D possibly being TRBD1 (6 bases). This CDR3 has 13 residues. In germline, CDR1 is LNHDA, CDR2 SQIVND (reference sequence). The CDR3 nucleotides read TGTGCCAGTAGTACTCTGGGGGACACCAACTTCTTCTTC. It yields the protein CASSTLGDTNFFF. Variable domain in full (rest from reference TRBV19 and TRBJ2-7): DGGITQSPKYLFRKEGQNVTLSCEQNLNHDAMYWYRQDPGQGLRLIYYSQIVNDFQKGDIAEGYSVSREKKESFPLTVTSAQKNPTAFYLCASSTLGDTNFFFGPGTRLTVT.

The CDR3 sequence is CASSPKTSGSRYNEQFF. The CDR3 DNA reads as TGTGCCAGCAGCCCCAAGACTAGCGGGAGTCGGTACAATGAGCAGTTCTTC. The chain employs TRBV7-3 and TRBJ2-1, with TRBD2 identical over 12 bases. The CDR3 is made up of 17 amino acids. V gave up 5 bases and J gave up 4 bases; unmatched junction bases: 9. Germline V CDR1 and CDR2: SGHTA, FQGTGA.

The gene calls are TRBV7-2 and TRBJ2-1; 11 bases are shared with TRBD2. CDR1 SGHTA and CDR2 FQGNSA come from the germline V gene. The CDR3 length is 15 residues. The V gene end was trimmed by 4 bases and the J gene end by 7 bases; junction bases not matched to a gene: 6. The CDR3: CASSSLAGGFNEQFF. DNA of the CDR3: TGTGCCAGCAGCTCCTTAGCGGGAGGGTTTAATGAGCAGTTCTTC.

This sequence joins TRBV12-3 or TRBV12-4 and TRBJ1-2; a weak D match, TRBD1 (6 bases). The CDR3 loop spans 12 amino acids. Trimming took off 5 bases at V and 8 bases at J, with 12 bases between the two ends. CDR3 loop: CASSPGAGGYTF. DNA of the CDR3: TGTGCCAGCAGTCCAGGGGCGGGCGGCTACACCTTC.

V is TRBV2 and J is TRBJ2-3; TRBD2 is a possible D gene (5 bases). The germline gives CDR1 SNHLY, CDR2 FYNNEI. V was clipped by 4 bases and J by 2 bases, with 10 bases between them. The CDR3 totals 14 residues. This CDR3 is CASSAPSHTDTQYF. In DNA form, the CDR3 reads TGTGCCAGCAGTGCTCCTAGCCACACAGATACGCAGTATTTT. The whole variable domain, filled in from reference TRBV2 and TRBJ2-3, reads EPEVTQTPSHQVTQMGQEVILRCVPISNHLYFYWYRQILGQKVEFLVSFYNNEISEKSEIFDDQFSVERPDGSNFTLKIRSTKLEDSAMYFCASSAPSHTDTQYFGPGTRLTVL.

The rearrangement joins TRBV5-1 to TRBJ2-7, with D tentatively TRBD2 (6 bases). The CDR3 extends over 12 amino acids. CDR1 and CDR2 (germline): SGHRS, YFSETQ. V lost 4 bases to trimming and J lost 3 bases, with 8 bases between them. The CDR3 bases are TGCGCCAGCAGCCGGAGGGACTACGAGCAGTACTTC. It is translated as CASSRRDYEQYF.

The CDR3 is CASTPTISNPGELFF. In nucleotides, the CDR3 is TGCGCCAGCACCCCGACTATATCAAACCCCGGGGAGCTGTTTTTT. The chain carries TRBV5-1 and TRBJ2-2; the D gene is possibly TRBD2 (5 bases). CDR1 and CDR2 from the germline V gene are SGHRS and YFSETQ. The CDR3 runs to 15 residues. V lost 6 bases to trimming and J lost 6 bases, with 18 bases between them.

V gene TRBV30 combines with J gene TRBJ1-5; 8 bases match TRBD1. The V gene end was trimmed by 5 bases and the J gene end by 3 bases; junction bases not matched to a gene: 6. The CDR3 has 14 amino acids. The germline CDR1 and CDR2 sequences are GTSNPN and SVGIG (reference sequence). This CDR3 reads CAWSGQANNQPQHF. The CDR3 coding sequence is TGTGCCTGGTCGGGACAGGCTAACAATCAGCCCCAGCATTTT.

The chain combines TRBV6-5 with TRBJ1-3; no definite D call. V lost 10 bases to trimming and J lost 1 base, with 8 bases between them. The V gene's germline CDR1 is MNHEY and CDR2 SVGAGI. This CDR3 region has 12 residues. The CDR3 nucleotides are TGTGCCACCGCGACTTCTGGAAACACCATATATTTT. Translated, it gives CATATSGNTIYF.

V gene TRBV11-2 combines with J gene TRBJ2-1; 9 nucleotides match TRBD2. The CDR3 consists of 15 residues. V lost 3 bases and J lost 8; bases outside the gene matches: 8. The germline V gene encodes CDR1 SGHAT and CDR2 FQNNGV. This chain's CDR3 is CASSFPGLATHEQFF. Here the CDR3 DNA reads TGTGCCAGCAGCTTCCCGGGACTAGCAACCCATGAGCAGTTCTTC.

V gene TRBV29-1 combines with J gene TRBJ2-7; 7 bases map to TRBD2. CDR1 is SQVTM and CDR2 is ANQGSEA in the germline V gene. V was clipped by 7 bases and J by 1 base; unmatched bases: 10. This CDR3 is 14 amino acids long. The CDR3 loop reads CSARLAVGSYEQYF. As DNA, the CDR3 is TGCAGCGCGCGACTAGCCGTAGGTTCCTACGAGCAGTACTTC.

This chain connects TRBV18 to TRBJ1-6; D is perhaps TRBD1 (6 bases). CDR1 is KGHSH and CDR2 is LQKENI in the germline V gene. V lost 5 bases and J lost 7, with 9 bases in between. There are 13 residues in the CDR3. The CDR3 DNA follows: TGTGCCAGCTCAGGTGACAGGAATTCACCCCTCCACTTT. Protein product: CASSGDRNSPLHF.

The genes are TRBV28 and TRBJ1-1, with D possibly being TRBD1 (5 bases). Per the germline V gene, CDR1 is MDHEN and CDR2 is SYDVKM. CDR3 size: 13 residues. Trimming removed 5 bases at V and 10 bases at J, with 17 bases between. The CDR3, as DNA: TGTGCCAGCAGTCCCCCCACCAGGGATGGAGCTTTCTTT. Translation gives CASSPPTRDGAFF.

This clone was observed a single time. The CDR3 DNA reads TGTGCCAGCAGTCCAACGGCAGGGGTTGGGGGCTACACCTTC. This translates into CASSPTAGVGGYTF. V gene TRBV27 combines with J gene TRBJ1-2, with a weak D call TRBD1 (6 bases). The CDR3 contains 14 residues. The germline V and J ends were trimmed by 5 bases and 8 bases, with 18 bases remaining between them. CDR1 and CDR2 (germline): MNHEY, SMNVEV (reference sequence).

V gene TRBV21-1 combines with J gene TRBJ1-2; the DNA was not used to check the table's D call, TRBD1. TRBV21-1 is listed as a pseudogene. This CDR3 is 16 amino acids long. Here the CDR3 reads CASSEETRDRVFGYTF. The CDR3 DNA sequence: TGTGCCAGCAGCGAAGAGACCCGGGACAGGGTATTCGGCTACACCTTC.

V is TRBV30 and J is TRBJ2-3; tentative D call: TRBD2 (5 bases). Deletions cut 1 base from V and 2 bases from J, with 10 bases between. Germline V gene sequence: CDR1 GTSNPN, CDR2 SVGIG (reference sequence). The CDR3 covers 14 residues. The CDR3 sequence: CAWSESSLTDTQYF. The CDR3 coding sequence is TGTGCCTGGAGTGAGTCTAGCCTCACAGATACGCAGTATTTT.

The V gene is TRBV9, the J gene TRBJ2-7; tentatively, D is TRBD2 (6 bases). Germline CDR1 SGDLS, CDR2 YYNGEE. Trimming took 0 bases from V and 6 from J, leaving 16 bases between them. The CDR3 totals 15 residues. CDR3 residues: CASSVDGTPSGEQYF. The CDR3 DNA reads TGTGCCAGCAGCGTAGACGGGACTCCCTCTGGCGAGCAGTACTTC. The full variable domain, completed using reference TRBV9 and TRBJ2-7, is DSGVTQTPKHLITATGQRVTLRCSPRSGDLSVYWYQQSLDQGLQFLIQYYNGEERAKGNILERFSAQQFPDLHSELNLSSLELGDSALYFCASSVDGTPSGEQYFGPGTRLTVT.